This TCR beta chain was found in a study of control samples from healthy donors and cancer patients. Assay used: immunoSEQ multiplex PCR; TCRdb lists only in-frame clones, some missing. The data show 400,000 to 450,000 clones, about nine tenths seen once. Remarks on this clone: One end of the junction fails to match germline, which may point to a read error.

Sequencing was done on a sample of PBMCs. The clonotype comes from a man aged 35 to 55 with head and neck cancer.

The CDR3 coding sequence is TGTGCCAGCAGTTTAGGGCCCTGGACGCGGTTC. It codes for CASSLGPWTRF. The chain recombines TRBV12-3 or TRBV12-4 with TRBJ2-7; unclear D gene. This CDR3 region has 11 residues.